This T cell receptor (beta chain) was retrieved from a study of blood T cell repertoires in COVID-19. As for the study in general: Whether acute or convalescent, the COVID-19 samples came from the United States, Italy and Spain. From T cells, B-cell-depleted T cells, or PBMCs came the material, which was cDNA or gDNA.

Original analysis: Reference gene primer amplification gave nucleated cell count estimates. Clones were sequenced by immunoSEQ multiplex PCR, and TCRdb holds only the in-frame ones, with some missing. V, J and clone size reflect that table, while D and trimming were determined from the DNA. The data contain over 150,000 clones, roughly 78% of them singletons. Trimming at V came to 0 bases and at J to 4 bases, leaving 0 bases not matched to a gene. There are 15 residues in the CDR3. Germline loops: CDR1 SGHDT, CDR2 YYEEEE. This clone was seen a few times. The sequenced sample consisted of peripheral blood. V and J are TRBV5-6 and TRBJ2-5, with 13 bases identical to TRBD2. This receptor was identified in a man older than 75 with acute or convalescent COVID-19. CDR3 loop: CASSLGLAGGETQYF. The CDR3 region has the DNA TGTGCCAGCAGCTTGGGACTAGCGGGGGGAGAGACCCAGTACTTC.